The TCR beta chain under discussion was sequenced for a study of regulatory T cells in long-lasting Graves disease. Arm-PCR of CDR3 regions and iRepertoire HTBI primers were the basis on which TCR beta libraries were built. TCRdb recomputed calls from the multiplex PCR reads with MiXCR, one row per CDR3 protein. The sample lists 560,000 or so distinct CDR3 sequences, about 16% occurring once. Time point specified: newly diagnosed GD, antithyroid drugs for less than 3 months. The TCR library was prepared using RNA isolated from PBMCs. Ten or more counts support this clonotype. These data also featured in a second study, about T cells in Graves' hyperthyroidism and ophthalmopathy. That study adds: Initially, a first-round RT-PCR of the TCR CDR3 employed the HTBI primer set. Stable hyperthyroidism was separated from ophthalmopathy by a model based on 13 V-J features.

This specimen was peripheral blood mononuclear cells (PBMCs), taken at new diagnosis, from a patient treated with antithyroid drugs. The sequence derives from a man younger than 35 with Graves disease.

The CDR3 reads CASRDRPLAKNIQYF. For the CDR3, the DNA is TGTGCCAGCAGGGACAGACCTCTAGCCAAAAACATTCAGTACTTC. V and J are TRBV6-1 and TRBJ2-4, with a tentative D call TRBD1 (6 bases). Trimming cost V 6 bases and J 0 bases, with 12 bases left between them. The CDR3 contains 15 residues. Germline CDR1 MNHNS, CDR2 SASEGT.